This T cell receptor beta chain was captured in a study of T cell changes during pregnancy in multiple sclerosis. The CDR3 loop spans 14 amino acids. CDR1 and CDR2 (germline): SGHAT, FQNNGV. V was cut by 7 bases and J by 4 bases, with 16 bases left in between. Measured with immunoSEQ multiplex PCR; TCRdb has only the in-frame clones, and not every one. The sample lists about 92,000 clones, 92% seen once, with 1.5% in the top ten. V gene TRBV11-2 combines with J gene TRBJ1-2, with D tentatively TRBD1 (5 bases). The sample consisted of peripheral blood, taken in the first trimester of pregnancy. The origin of this receptor is a female donor with multiple sclerosis, enrolled in a pregnancy study. The CDR3 nucleotides read TGTGCCAGCACCTCGATGTCGGGGGGCTATGGCTACACCTTC. Protein: CASTSMSGGYGYTF.